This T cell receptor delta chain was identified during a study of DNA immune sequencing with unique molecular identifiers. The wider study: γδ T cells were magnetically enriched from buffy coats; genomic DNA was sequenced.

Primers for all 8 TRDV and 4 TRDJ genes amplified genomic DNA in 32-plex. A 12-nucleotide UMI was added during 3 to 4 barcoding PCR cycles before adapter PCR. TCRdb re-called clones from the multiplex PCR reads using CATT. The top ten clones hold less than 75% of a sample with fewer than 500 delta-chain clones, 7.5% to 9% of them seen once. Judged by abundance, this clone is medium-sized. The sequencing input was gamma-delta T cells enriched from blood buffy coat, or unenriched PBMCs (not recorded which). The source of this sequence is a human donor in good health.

CDR3 in DNA: TGTGCCTGTTCGTTTCTGGGGATACAGGGGCGCACCGATAAACTCATCTTT. It yields the protein CACSFLGIQGRTDKLIF. The J gene is TRDJ1, the V gene TRDV2, with TRDD3 matching 8 bases. CDR3 length equals 17 residues. The trim removed 6 bases at V and 1 base at J, leaving 15 bases unmatched. From germline, CDR1 is GEAIGNYY and CDR2 EKD.